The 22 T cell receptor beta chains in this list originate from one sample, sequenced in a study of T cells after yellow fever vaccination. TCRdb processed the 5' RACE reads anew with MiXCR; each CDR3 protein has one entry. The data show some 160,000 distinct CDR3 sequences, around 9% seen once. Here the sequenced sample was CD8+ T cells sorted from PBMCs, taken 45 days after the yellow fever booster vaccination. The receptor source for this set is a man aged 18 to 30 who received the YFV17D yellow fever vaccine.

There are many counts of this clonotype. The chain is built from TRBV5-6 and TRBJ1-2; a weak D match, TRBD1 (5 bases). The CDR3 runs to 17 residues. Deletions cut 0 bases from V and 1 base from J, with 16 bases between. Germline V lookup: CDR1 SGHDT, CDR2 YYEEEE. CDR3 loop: CASSLAGDGSFNYGYTF. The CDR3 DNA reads TGTGCCAGCAGCTTGGCCGGGGACGGGAGCTTTAACTATGGCTACACCTTC.

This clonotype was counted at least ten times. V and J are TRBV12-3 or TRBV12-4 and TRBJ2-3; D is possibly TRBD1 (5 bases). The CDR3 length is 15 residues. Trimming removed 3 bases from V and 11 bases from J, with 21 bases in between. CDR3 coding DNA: TGTGCCAGCAGTTTGGTTACCAGGGAAGTATATCGGCAGTATTTT. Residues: CASSLVTREVYRQYF.

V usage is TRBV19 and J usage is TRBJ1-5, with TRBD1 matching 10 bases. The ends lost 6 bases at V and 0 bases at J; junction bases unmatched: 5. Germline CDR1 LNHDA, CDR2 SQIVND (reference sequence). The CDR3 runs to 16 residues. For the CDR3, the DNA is TGTGCCAGTAGGACAGGGGGCAGTTATAGCAATCAGCCCCAGCATTTT. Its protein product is CASRTGGSYSNQPQHF.

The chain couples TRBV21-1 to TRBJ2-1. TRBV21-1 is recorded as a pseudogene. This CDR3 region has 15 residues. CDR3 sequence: CARSKGALTCNEQFF. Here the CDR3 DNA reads TGTGCCAGAAGCAAAGGGGCTTTAACCTGCAATGAGCAGTTCTTC.

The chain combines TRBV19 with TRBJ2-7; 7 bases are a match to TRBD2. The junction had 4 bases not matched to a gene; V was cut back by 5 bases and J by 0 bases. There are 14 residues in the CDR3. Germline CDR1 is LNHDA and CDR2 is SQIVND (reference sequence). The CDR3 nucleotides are TGTGCCAGTAGTCCTAGCGGATACTCCTACGAGCAGTACGTC. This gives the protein CASSPSGYSYEQYV.

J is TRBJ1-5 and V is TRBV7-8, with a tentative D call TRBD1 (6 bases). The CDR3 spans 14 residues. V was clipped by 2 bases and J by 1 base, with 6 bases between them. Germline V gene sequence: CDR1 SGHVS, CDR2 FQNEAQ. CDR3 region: CASSLTGSNQPQHF. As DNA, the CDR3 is TGTGCCAGCAGCTTAACAGGGAGCAATCAGCCCCAGCATTTT.

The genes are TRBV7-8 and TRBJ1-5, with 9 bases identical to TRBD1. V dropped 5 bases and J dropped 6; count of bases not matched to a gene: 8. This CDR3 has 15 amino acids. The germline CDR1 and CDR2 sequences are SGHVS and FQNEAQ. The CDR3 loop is CASSPGTGTGQPQHF. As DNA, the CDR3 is TGTGCCAGCAGCCCAGGGACAGGGACGGGTCAGCCCCAGCATTTT.

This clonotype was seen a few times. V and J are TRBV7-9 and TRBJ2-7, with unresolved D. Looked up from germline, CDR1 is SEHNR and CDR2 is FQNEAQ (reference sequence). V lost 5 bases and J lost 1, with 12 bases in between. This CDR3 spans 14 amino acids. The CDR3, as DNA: TGTGCCAGCAGCCATATGGGCCTGTCCTACGAGCAGTACTTC. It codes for CASSHMGLSYEQYF. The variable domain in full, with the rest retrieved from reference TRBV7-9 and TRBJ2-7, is DTGVSQNPRHKITKRGQNVTFRCDPISEHNRLYWYRQTLGQGPEFLTYFQNEAQLEKSRLLSDRFSAERPKGSFSTLEIQRTEQGDSAMYLCASSHMGLSYEQYFGPGTRLTVT.

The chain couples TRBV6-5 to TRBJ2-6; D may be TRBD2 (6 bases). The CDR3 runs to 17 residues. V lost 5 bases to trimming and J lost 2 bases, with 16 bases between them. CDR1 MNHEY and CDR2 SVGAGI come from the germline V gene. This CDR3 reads CASSRGAGRAGANVLTF. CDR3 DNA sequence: TGTGCCAGCAGTAGAGGGGCCGGGAGAGCTGGGGCCAACGTCCTGACTTTC.

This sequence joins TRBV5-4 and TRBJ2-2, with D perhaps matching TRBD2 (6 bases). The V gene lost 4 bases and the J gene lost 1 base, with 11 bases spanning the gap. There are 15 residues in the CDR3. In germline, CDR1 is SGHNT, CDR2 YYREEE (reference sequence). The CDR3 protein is CASSPGVGNTGELFF. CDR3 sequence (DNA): TGTGCCAGCAGCCCGGGGGTAGGGAACACCGGGGAGCTGTTTTTT.

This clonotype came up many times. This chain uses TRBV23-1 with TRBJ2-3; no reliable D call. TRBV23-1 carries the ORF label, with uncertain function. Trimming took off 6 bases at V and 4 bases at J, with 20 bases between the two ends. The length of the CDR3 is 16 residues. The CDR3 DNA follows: TGCGCCAGCAGCCCCACCCGACCCTGGGTCGCAGATACGCAGTATTTT. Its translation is CASSPTRPWVADTQYF.

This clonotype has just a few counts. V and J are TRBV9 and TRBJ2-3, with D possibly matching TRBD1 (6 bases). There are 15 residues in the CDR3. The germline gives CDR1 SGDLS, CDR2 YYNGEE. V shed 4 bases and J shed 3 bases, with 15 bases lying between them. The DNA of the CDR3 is TGTGCCAGCAGCACTTTTAGGACAGCGACAGATACGCAGTATTTT. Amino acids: CASSTFRTATDTQYF.

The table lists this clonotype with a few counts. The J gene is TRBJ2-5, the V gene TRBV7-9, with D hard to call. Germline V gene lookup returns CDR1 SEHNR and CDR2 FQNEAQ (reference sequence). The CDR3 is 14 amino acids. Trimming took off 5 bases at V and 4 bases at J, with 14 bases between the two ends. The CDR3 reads CASSLVASGETQYF. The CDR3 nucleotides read TGTGCCAGCAGCCTAGTAGCCTCTGGAGAGACCCAGTACTTC.

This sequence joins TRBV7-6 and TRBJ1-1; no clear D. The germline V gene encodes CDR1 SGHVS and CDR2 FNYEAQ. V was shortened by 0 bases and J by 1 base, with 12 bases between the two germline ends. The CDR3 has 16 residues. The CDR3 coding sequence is TGTGCCAGCAGCTTAGCCCCCGTAATCCAGAACACTGAAGCTTTCTTT. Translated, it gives CASSLAPVIQNTEAFF.

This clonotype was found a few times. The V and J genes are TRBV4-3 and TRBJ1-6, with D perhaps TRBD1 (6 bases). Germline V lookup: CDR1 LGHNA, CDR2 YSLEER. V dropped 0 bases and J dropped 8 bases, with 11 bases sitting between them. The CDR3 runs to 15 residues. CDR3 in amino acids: CASSQDEGGHSPLHF. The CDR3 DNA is TGCGCCAGCAGCCAAGATGAGGGGGGCCATTCACCCCTCCACTTT.

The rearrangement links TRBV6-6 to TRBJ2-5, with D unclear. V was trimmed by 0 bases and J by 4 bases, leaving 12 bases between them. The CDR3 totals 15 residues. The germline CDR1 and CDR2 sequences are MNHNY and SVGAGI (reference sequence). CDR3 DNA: TGTGCCAGCAGTTACTCTCGGGCTATGTCAGAGACCCAGTACTTC. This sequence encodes CASSYSRAMSETQYF.

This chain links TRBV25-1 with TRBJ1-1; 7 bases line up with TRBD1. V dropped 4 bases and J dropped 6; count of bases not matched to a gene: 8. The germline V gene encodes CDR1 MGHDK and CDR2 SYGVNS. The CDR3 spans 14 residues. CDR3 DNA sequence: TGTGCCAGCAGTGGCTTCGACAGGGCCGCTGAAGCTTTCTTT. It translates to CASSGFDRAAEAFF.

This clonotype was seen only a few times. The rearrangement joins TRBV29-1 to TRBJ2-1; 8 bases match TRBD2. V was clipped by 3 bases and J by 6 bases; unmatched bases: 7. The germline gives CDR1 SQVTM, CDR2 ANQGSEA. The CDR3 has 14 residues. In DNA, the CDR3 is TGCAGCGTTGAGCTCGGGGGGGTTCCCAATGAGCAGTTCTTC. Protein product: CSVELGGVPNEQFF.

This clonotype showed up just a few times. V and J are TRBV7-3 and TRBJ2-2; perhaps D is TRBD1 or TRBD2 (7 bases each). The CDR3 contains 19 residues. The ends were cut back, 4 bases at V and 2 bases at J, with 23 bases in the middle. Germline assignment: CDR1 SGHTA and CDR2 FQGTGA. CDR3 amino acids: CASSYPGGGTGVNTGELFF. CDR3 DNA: TGTGCCAGCAGCTATCCAGGGGGGGGCACAGGGGTAAACACCGGGGAGCTGTTTTTT.

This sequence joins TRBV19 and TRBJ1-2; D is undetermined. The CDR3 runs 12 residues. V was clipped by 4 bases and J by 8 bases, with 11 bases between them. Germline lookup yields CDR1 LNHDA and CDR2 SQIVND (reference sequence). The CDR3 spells CASSTDRRGYTF. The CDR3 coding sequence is TGTGCCAGTAGTACCGATCGACGGGGCTACACCTTC.

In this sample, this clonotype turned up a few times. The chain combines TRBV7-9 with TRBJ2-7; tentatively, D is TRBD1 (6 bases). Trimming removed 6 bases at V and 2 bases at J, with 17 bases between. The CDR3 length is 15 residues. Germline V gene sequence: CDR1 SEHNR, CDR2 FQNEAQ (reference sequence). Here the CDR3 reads CASSPGQQVTYEQYF. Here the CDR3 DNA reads TGTGCCAGCAGTCCAGGACAGCAAGTCACCTACGAGCAGTACTTC.

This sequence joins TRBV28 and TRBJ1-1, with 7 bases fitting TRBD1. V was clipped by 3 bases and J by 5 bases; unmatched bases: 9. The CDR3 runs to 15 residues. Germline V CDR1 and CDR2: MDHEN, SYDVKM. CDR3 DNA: TGTGCCAGCAGTTTTTCCCTAACAGGGGATACTGAAGCTTTCTTT. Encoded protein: CASSFSLTGDTEAFF.